This is a list of T cell receptor beta chains from one sample in a study of early T cells in non-severe SARS-CoV-2 infection. TCRdb re-called the 5' RACE reads with MiXCR, one entry per CDR3 protein. The sample gives roughly 34,000 distinct CDR3 sequences, roughly 6.8% of which show up once; approximately 26% is in the top ten. Material: whole blood, obtained at baseline. The receptors derive from an adult who was a healthcare worker with PCR-confirmed SARS-CoV-2 infection or an uninfected control (not recorded which). Each CDR3 is given without its conserved first and last residue. The size entry is marked missing in some rows and otherwise reads once, few, many or a size class.

CDR3 length: 12
J gene: TRBJ2-7
V gene: TRBV7-2
clone size: .
CDR3 protein: ASSFGGVYYEQY

CDR3 length: 14
J gene: TRBJ2-3
V gene: TRBV4-1
clone size: .
CDR3 protein: ASSPDAGPDTDTQY

CDR3 length: 11
J gene: TRBJ1-2
V gene: TRBV28
clone size: many
CDR3 protein: ARRGRGSYGYT

CDR3 length: 14
J gene: TRBJ2-1
V gene: TRBV7-3
clone size: .
CDR3 protein: ASSRGAAGGDNEQF

CDR3 length: 12
J gene: TRBJ2-7
V gene: TRBV10-3
clone size: many
CDR3 protein: AISESGGRNLQY

CDR3 length: 11
J gene: TRBJ2-1
V gene: TRBV29-1
clone size: many
CDR3 protein: SVGTGTSNEQF

CDR3 length: 11
J gene: TRBJ1-5
V gene: TRBV4-2
clone size: many
CDR3 protein: ASSYRADQPQH

CDR3 length: 13
J gene: TRBJ1-5
V gene: TRBV12-3/TRBV12-4
clone size: .
CDR3 protein: ASSFWAGGNQPQH

CDR3 length: 12
J gene: TRBJ2-1
V gene: TRBV29-1
clone size: few
CDR3 protein: SPLLAGVRNEQF

CDR3 length: 12
J gene: TRBJ2-3
V gene: TRBV27
clone size: .
CDR3 protein: ASSLKLGTDTQY

CDR3 length: 12
J gene: TRBJ2-5
V gene: TRBV12-3/TRBV12-4
clone size: many
CDR3 protein: ASSFMRGVGTQY

CDR3 length: 9
J gene: TRBJ2-1
V gene: TRBV29-1
clone size: many
CDR3 protein: SGGPVDEQF

CDR3 length: 12
J gene: TRBJ2-7
V gene: TRBV9
clone size: .
CDR3 protein: ASSVGTLSYEQY

CDR3 length: 13
J gene: TRBJ1-1
V gene: TRBV12-3/TRBV12-4
clone size: .
CDR3 protein: ASSTRDSRGTEAF

CDR3 length: 11
J gene: TRBJ2-7
V gene: TRBV12-3/TRBV12-4
clone size: many
CDR3 protein: ASRQVGVYEQY

CDR3 length: 12
J gene: TRBJ1-1
V gene: TRBV4-3
clone size: many
CDR3 protein: ASSQDFRALDAF

CDR3 length: 13
J gene: TRBJ1-4
V gene: TRBV5-6
clone size: many
CDR3 protein: ASSSPLGANEKLF

CDR3 length: 9
J gene: TRBJ2-7
V gene: TRBV20-1
clone size: many
CDR3 protein: SAPETYEQY

CDR3 length: 13
J gene: TRBJ2-1
V gene: TRBV28
clone size: many
CDR3 protein: ASSSPGTQYNEQF

CDR3 length: 13
J gene: TRBJ2-5
V gene: TRBV20-1
clone size: many
CDR3 protein: SATASGGLYETQY